Following are 15 T cell receptor beta chains from one sample sequenced in a study of early T cells in non-severe SARS-CoV-2 infection (dated by TCRdb to the early 2020s). Library preparation used 5' RACE. Sequencing was carried out with a NextSeq 500. TCRdb trimmed the raw reads at Q25, called clones with MiXCR and kept productive beta chains. Every CDR3 protein is listed once, alongside the most common genes and DNA of its rows. The sample table lists over 25,000 distinct CDR3 sequences, about 5% of them with a count of one. The ten largest clones take up over 0.9% of the sample. The sequencing sample was made of whole blood. The receptors were sampled from an adult who was a healthcare worker with PCR-confirmed SARS-CoV-2 infection or an uninfected control (not recorded which).

The rearrangement links TRBV12-3 or TRBV12-4 to TRBJ2-3; 13 bases are shared with TRBD2. Trimming at V came to 8 bases and at J to 2 bases, leaving 13 bases not matched to a gene. The CDR3 runs 18 residues. The CDR3 loop reads CASFPGLAGKRNTDTQYF. The CDR3 nucleotides are TGTGCCAGCTTCCCGGGACTAGCGGGAAAGAGGAACACAGATACGCAGTATTTT.

Ten or more counts support this clonotype. The V gene is TRBV11-2, the J gene TRBJ1-1; D not resolved. Germline lookup yields CDR1 SGHAT and CDR2 FQNNGV. V lost 3 bases, J lost 14 bases, and 22 bases lay in between. CDR3 size: 14 residues. The CDR3 sequence: CASSLDPRPGELFF. The CDR3 nucleotides are TGTGCCAGCAGCTTGGATCCCCGCCCCGGGGAGCTCTTCTTT.

In this sample, this clonotype turned up many times. V and J are TRBV7-8 and TRBJ2-1; TRBD2 matches at 7 bases. The CDR3 has 17 residues. Unmatched junction bases numbered 5, after V lost 0 bases and J lost 0 bases. Germline V gives CDR1 SGHVS, CDR2 FQNEAQ. For the CDR3, the DNA is TGTGCCAGCAGCTTAGCGGTAGCGGGTCCCTCCTACAATGAGCAGTTCTTC. This translates into CASSLAVAGPSYNEQFF.

Regarding this clonotype: One junction end disagrees with the germline gene, perhaps due to a read error. The rearrangement joins TRBV10-3 to TRBJ2-3; 12 nucleotides match TRBD2. Germline values: CDR1 ENHRY, CDR2 SYGVKD. The CDR3 contains 17 residues. DNA for the CDR3: TGTGCCATCAGGGAGTTCGGGACTAGCGGGAGCACAGATACGCAGTATTTT. Protein: CAIREFGTSGSTDTQYF.

This clonotype has ten or more counts. The V gene is TRBV5-1, the J gene TRBJ1-2; D may be TRBD1 (5 bases). Per the germline V gene, CDR1 is SGHRS and CDR2 is YFSETQ. There are 14 residues in the CDR3. Trimming took 4 bases from V and 6 from J, leaving 16 bases between them. In DNA, the CDR3 is TGCGCCAGCAGCCCAACGACAGTCTTTAATGGCTACACCTTC. Translated, it gives CASSPTTVFNGYTF.

CDR3 nucleotides: TGTGCCAGCAGTAAAGGACAGACACCAGAGACCCAGTACTTC. This encodes CASSKGQTPETQYF. This chain uses TRBV28 with TRBJ2-5; TRBD1 is a possible D gene (6 bases). The V gene lost 5 bases and the J gene lost 4 bases, with 14 bases spanning the gap. Germline lookup yields CDR1 MDHEN and CDR2 SYDVKM. The CDR3 is 14 amino acids.

This clonotype was seen more than once but under ten times. The chain combines TRBV19 with TRBJ2-7, with 9 bases aligning to TRBD1. The CDR3 runs to 15 residues. The V gene's germline CDR1 is LNHDA and CDR2 SQIVND (reference sequence). Trimming at V came to 6 bases and at J to 2 bases, leaving 8 bases not matched to a gene. Here the CDR3 reads CASSDGQGRTYEQYF. CDR3 nucleotides: TGTGCCAGTAGCGATGGACAGGGGAGAACCTACGAGCAGTACTTC.

In its sample, this clonotype was seen a few times. This chain connects TRBV19 to TRBJ1-5; D is unclear. Germline assignment: CDR1 LNHDA and CDR2 SQIVND (reference sequence). The CDR3 sequence is 13 residues long. Trimming took 4 bases from V and 1 from J, leaving 5 bases between them. DNA for the CDR3: TGTGCCAGTAGTACACAGAGCAATCAGCCCCAGCATTTT. Amino acid sequence: CASSTQSNQPQHF.

The rearrangement links TRBV7-8 to TRBJ2-5; D gene ambiguous. There are 12 residues in the CDR3. Germline values: CDR1 SGHVS, CDR2 FQNEAQ. V lost 1 base and J lost 5, with 5 bases in between. Here the CDR3 DNA reads TGTGCCAGCAGCTTAGATCGGGAGACCCAGTACTTC. It codes for CASSLDRETQYF.

This clonotype showed up many times. The genes are TRBV10-3 and TRBJ1-5; a possible D gene is TRBD1 (6 bases). Germline CDR1 is ENHRY and CDR2 is SYGVKD. The CDR3 spans 14 residues. The V and J ends lost 0 bases and 7 bases respectively, with 10 bases between them. CDR3 sequence: CAISESGAGQPQHF. DNA for the CDR3: TGTGCCATCAGTGAGTCGGGGGCTGGGCAGCCCCAGCATTTT.

This clonotype was found many times. In DNA, the CDR3 is TGCAGCGTTACGGGCCCGAACCACCGAGAGACCCAGTACTTC. The encoded protein is CSVTGPNHRETQYF. This rearrangement joins TRBV29-1 to TRBJ2-5, with D hard to call. V lost 5 bases, J lost 4 bases, and 17 bases lay in between. Germline lookup yields CDR1 SQVTM and CDR2 ANQGSEA. The CDR3 contains 14 residues.

The count of this clonotype is one. The junction and the germline gene differ at one end; a read error may be behind it. The V call is TRBV3-1, the J call TRBJ2-6, with 14 bases identical to TRBD2. This CDR3 contains 20 residues. Per the germline V gene, CDR1 is LGHDT and CDR2 is YNNKEL (reference sequence). In nucleotides, the CDR3 is TGTGCCAGCAGCCCAAAACCTCCGGGACTAGCGGGGGCAGAGGCCAACATCCTGACTTTC. Amino acid sequence: CASSPKPPGLAGAEANILTF.

This clonotype was seen only a few times. J is TRBJ2-1 and V is TRBV12-3 or TRBV12-4, with D possibly TRBD2 on 5 matching bases. Trimming left V 5 bases short and J 0 bases short, with 8 bases between. The CDR3 spans 14 residues. The CDR3 DNA follows: TGTGCCAGCAGTCGAGGGAGCTCCTACAATGAGCAGTTCTTC. This gives the protein CASSRGSSYNEQFF.

V is TRBV7-9 and J is TRBJ1-1; D unclear. This CDR3 has 11 amino acids. The germline V gene encodes CDR1 SEHNR and CDR2 FQNEAQ (reference sequence). V was shortened by 5 bases and J by 10 bases, with 11 bases between the two germline ends. The CDR3 DNA is TGTGCCAGCAGCCTCCTCGAAATAGCTTTCTTT. Its protein product is CASSLLEIAFF. The whole variable domain, filled in from reference TRBV7-9 and TRBJ1-1, reads DTGVSQNPRHKITKRGQNVTFRCDPISEHNRLYWYRQTLGQGPEFLTYFQNEAQLEKSRLLSDRFSAERPKGSFSTLEIQRTEQGDSAMYLCASSLLEIAFFGQGTRLTVV.

This clonotype was detected many times. The chain carries TRBV28 and TRBJ1-1, with 8 bases matching TRBD1. CDR3 length equals 15 residues. Germline CDR1 and CDR2: MDHEN and SYDVKM. After removal of 7 bases from V and 7 bases from J, the junction contained 14 bases not matched to a gene. CDR3 sequence reads: CASNRIGQGGSEAFF. The CDR3 DNA reads as TGTGCCAGCAATCGCATAGGACAGGGCGGGAGTGAAGCTTTCTTT.